The rows below give T cell receptor beta chains drawn from one sample of a study of CD8 T cells in ankylosing spondylitis. TCRdb used MiXCR to reprocess the 5' RACE reads, holding one entry per CDR3 protein. The sample yields some 270,000 distinct CDR3 sequences, roughly 18% seen once. The sample comprised blood, either unsorted or a sorted T cell fraction (not recorded which). The receptor source for this set is a male donor with ankylosing spondylitis or in good health (not recorded which). CDR3s include the opening cysteine and the closing phenylalanine or tryptophan. A D gene is named only where the DNA matches it firmly. Some rows mark clone size as missing; the rest say once, few, many or name a class of expanded clone.

DNA: TGTGCCAGCAGTCACGGGATCACCTACGAGCAGTACTTC; CDR3: CASSHGITYEQYF; size: many; D: -; J: TRBJ2-7; V: TRBV27
DNA: TGTGCCAGCAGTTACGAAACGGACTTCTACAATGAGCAGTTCTTC; CDR3: CASSYETDFYNEQFF; size: -; D: -; J: TRBJ2-1; V: TRBV6-5
DNA: TGTGCCTGGAGTGTACTTGGGAATGAGCAGTTCTTC; CDR3: CAWSVLGNEQFF; size: -; D: -; J: TRBJ2-1; V: TRBV30
DNA: TGTGCCAGCAGCCACGGACTCGAAGCTTTCTTT; CDR3: CASSHGLEAFF; size: few; D: -; J: TRBJ1-1; V: TRBV12-3/TRBV12-4
DNA: TGCAGTGCTAGTCCCGGACTAGCGGGAGGCCCGGAACTCTCCTACGAGCAGTACTTC; CDR3: CSASPGLAGGPELSYEQYF; size: -; D: TRBD2; J: TRBJ2-7; V: TRBV20-1
DNA: TGTGCCAGCGGCCGAGACAATCAGCCCCAGCATTTT; CDR3: CASGRDNQPQHF; size: few; D: -; J: TRBJ1-5; V: TRBV12-3/TRBV12-4
DNA: TGCAGTGCTAGATCCCTGGCTAGCGGGAGTGTCGGCATTGGAGAGACCCAGTACTTC; CDR3: CSARSLASGSVGIGETQYF; size: many; D: TRBD2; J: TRBJ2-5; V: TRBV20-1
DNA: TGTGCCAGCAGCCCCGGACTAGCGGCGTACCAAGAGACCCAGTACTTC; CDR3: CASSPGLAAYQETQYF; size: -; D: TRBD2; J: TRBJ2-5; V: TRBV12-3/TRBV12-4
DNA: TGTGCCACCACGGGCAGGGCAACTAATGAAAAACTGTTTTTT; CDR3: CATTGRATNEKLFF; size: few; D: -; J: TRBJ1-4; V: TRBV6-1
DNA: TGTGCCAGCAGCTTAGCGCCCAGCGGAGATTACAATGAGCAGTTCTTC; CDR3: CASSLAPSGDYNEQFF; size: -; D: -; J: TRBJ2-1; V: TRBV7-9
DNA: TGTGCCAGCAGCTCCTCCTTGGAGGGCCTAAGGACCCAGTACTTC; CDR3: CASSSSLEGLRTQYF; size: many; D: -; J: TRBJ2-5; V: TRBV7-9
DNA: TGTGCCAGTAGGGAGTCCAGGGGCGCTGCCTACGAGCAGTACTTC; CDR3: CASRESRGAAYEQYF; size: few; D: -; J: TRBJ2-7; V: TRBV27
DNA: TGCAGTGCTAGAGGGCTAGCGGGGGTCTCCTACGAGCAGTACTTC; CDR3: CSARGLAGVSYEQYF; size: -; D: TRBD2; J: TRBJ2-7; V: TRBV20-1
DNA: TGTGCCAGCAGCTTAGAACACCCCTACGAGCAGTACTTC; CDR3: CASSLEHPYEQYF; size: few; D: -; J: TRBJ2-7; V: TRBV7-6
DNA: TGTGCCAGCAGCCAGGAAGGGGTGGATACGCAGTATTTT; CDR3: CASSQEGVDTQYF; size: many; D: -; J: TRBJ2-3; V: TRBV4-2
DNA: TGTGCCAGCACTCAGACAGGGTTACAATATGGCTACACCTTC; CDR3: CASTQTGLQYGYTF; size: few; D: TRBD1; J: TRBJ1-2; V: TRBV7-2
DNA: TGTGCCAGCAGCAAAAGGATGGACAGGCGGGGAACTAATGAAAAACTGTTTTTT; CDR3: CASSKRMDRRGTNEKLFF; size: few; D: -; J: TRBJ1-4; V: TRBV21-1
DNA: TGTGCCAGCATTCCCCCGGGGGCAGGGGGAACTGAAGCTTTCTTT; CDR3: CASIPPGAGGTEAFF; size: few; D: TRBD1; J: TRBJ1-1; V: TRBV7-6
DNA: TGCGCCAGCAGCGCCGGACTAGCGGATTTCTACGAGCAGTACTTC; CDR3: CASSAGLADFYEQYF; size: many; D: TRBD2; J: TRBJ2-7; V: TRBV5-1
DNA: TGCGCCAGCAGCTCAATTAGCGGAGAGGCTTTCGATACGCAGTATTTT; CDR3: CASSSISGEAFDTQYF; size: -; D: -; J: TRBJ2-3; V: TRBV5-1
DNA: TGTGCCAGCAGTGGGACTAGCGGGAGCACTCCCTACGAGCAGTACTTC; CDR3: CASSGTSGSTPYEQYF; size: -; D: -; J: TRBJ2-7; V: TRBV21-1
DNA: TGTGCCAGCAGCCAAGAGACCCCCTACGAGCAGTACTTC; CDR3: CASSQETPYEQYF; size: few; D: -; J: TRBJ2-7; V: TRBV3-1
DNA: TGCAGTGCTAGAGGTGTAGGGACAGGAAACCCCATATATTTT; CDR3: CSARGVGTGNPIYF; size: once; D: TRBD1; J: TRBJ1-3; V: TRBV20-1
DNA: TGTGCCAGCAGCTTCCGGGACAGGGGCAATGAGCAGTTCTTC; CDR3: CASSFRDRGNEQFF; size: -; D: TRBD1; J: TRBJ2-1; V: TRBV7-8
DNA: TGTGCCAGCAGTTTATGGACAGAGAGCTCCTACGAGCAGTACTTC; CDR3: CASSLWTESSYEQYF; size: few; D: -; J: TRBJ2-7; V: TRBV27
DNA: TGTGCCAGCAGTTCAAGCTCCCAGGATGCCGGGGAGCTGTTTTTT; CDR3: CASSSSSQDAGELFF; size: -; D: -; J: TRBJ2-2; V: TRBV28
DNA: TGTGCCAGCAGCTTCATTTTAGCGGGAGGGCCTGAGCAGTTCTTC; CDR3: CASSFILAGGPEQFF; size: few; D: TRBD2; J: TRBJ2-1; V: TRBV7-8
DNA: TGCAGCGTTGACGGGGCTAGCGGGGACAATGAGCAGTTCTTC; CDR3: CSVDGASGDNEQFF; size: -; D: TRBD2; J: TRBJ2-1; V: TRBV29-1
DNA: TGCGCCAGCAGCTCTTCGACAGGGGAAGAGACCCAGTACTTC; CDR3: CASSSSTGEETQYF; size: few; D: TRBD1; J: TRBJ2-5; V: TRBV5-1
DNA: TGTGCCAGCAGCGTAGCGTCTAGCGGGAGGTCTGATACGCAGTATTTT; CDR3: CASSVASSGRSDTQYF; size: -; D: TRBD2; J: TRBJ2-3; V: TRBV9
DNA: TGCGCCAGCAGCTTGGACGACCGTTCCATTATGAACACTGAAGCTTTCTTT; CDR3: CASSLDDRSIMNTEAFF; size: few; D: -; J: TRBJ1-1; V: TRBV5-1
DNA: TGTGCCAGCAGCCCCTTGATCGGAAACACCGGGGAGCTGTTTTTT; CDR3: CASSPLIGNTGELFF; size: few; D: -; J: TRBJ2-2; V: TRBV7-8
DNA: TGTGCCAGCAGCCCTACTACAGGGTACGACCAAGAGACCCAGTACTTC; CDR3: CASSPTTGYDQETQYF; size: many; D: -; J: TRBJ2-5; V: TRBV7-9
DNA: TGCGCCAGCAGCTCCACTTCCAATGAGCAGTTCTTC; CDR3: CASSSTSNEQFF; size: few; D: -; J: TRBJ2-1; V: TRBV5-1
DNA: TGCGCCAGCAGCCAAGAACTAGCGGGAGGGCTGGATGAGCAGTTCTTC; CDR3: CASSQELAGGLDEQFF; size: few; D: TRBD2; J: TRBJ2-1; V: TRBV4-1
DNA: TGTGCCATCAGTGAGAATTACAGGAGGACTAGCGACAGCACAGATACGCAGTATTTT; CDR3: CAISENYRRTSDSTDTQYF; size: few; D: TRBD2; J: TRBJ2-3; V: TRBV10-3
DNA: TGTGCCAGCAGTAGCGGCGGGAGGCTAGACGAGCAGTACTTC; CDR3: CASSSGGRLDEQYF; size: -; D: TRBD2; J: TRBJ2-7; V: TRBV5-6
DNA: TGCAGCGTTACCCTAGCGGGAGGTGGAGAGACCCAGTACTTC; CDR3: CSVTLAGGGETQYF; size: few; D: TRBD2; J: TRBJ2-5; V: TRBV29-1
DNA: TGTGCCAGCAGTTTATCAGGACCGGGACTAGCGGGAGTTGAGCAGTTCTTC; CDR3: CASSLSGPGLAGVEQFF; size: few; D: TRBD2; J: TRBJ2-1; V: TRBV27
DNA: TGTGCCATCAGTGAGGGACAGGGAAAAGATGGCTACACCTTC; CDR3: CAISEGQGKDGYTF; size: -; D: TRBD1; J: TRBJ1-2; V: TRBV10-3
DNA: TGTGCCAGCAGCCAGGGGACAGGGCAAAGTGGAAACACCATATATTTT; CDR3: CASSQGTGQSGNTIYF; size: few; D: TRBD1; J: TRBJ1-3; V: TRBV4-2
DNA: TGCGCCAGCAGCTTGACAGGGCCGCCCTACGAGCAGTACTTC; CDR3: CASSLTGPPYEQYF; size: -; D: -; J: TRBJ2-7; V: TRBV5-1
DNA: TGTGCCAGCAGCTCCGGACTAGCGGGACCACCAGATACGCAGTATTTT; CDR3: CASSSGLAGPPDTQYF; size: many; D: TRBD2; J: TRBJ2-3; V: TRBV4-2
DNA: TGCGCCAGCAGCTACCTCACCTTAGCGGGAGAAAAGACAGATACGCAGTATTTT; CDR3: CASSYLTLAGEKTDTQYF; size: many; D: TRBD2; J: TRBJ2-3; V: TRBV5-1
DNA: TGCGCCAGCAGCCAATCCCGGAGGGAGGACTCAAGCTCCTACGAGCAGTACTTC; CDR3: CASSQSRREDSSSYEQYF; size: few; D: -; J: TRBJ2-7; V: TRBV4-1
DNA: TGTGCCAGCAGTTACGGCGGGCAGGCTGGGGATACGCAGTATTTT; CDR3: CASSYGGQAGDTQYF; size: few; D: -; J: TRBJ2-3; V: TRBV6-5
DNA: TGTGCCAGCAGTGAAGTAGAAGGGGATTTGGCCGGAAACACCATATATTTT; CDR3: CASSEVEGDLAGNTIYF; size: -; D: -; J: TRBJ1-3; V: TRBV6-1
DNA: TGCGCCAGCAGCCAAGACCGGACAGGCCAGTTAACAGATACGCAGTATTTT; CDR3: CASSQDRTGQLTDTQYF; size: -; D: TRBD1; J: TRBJ2-3; V: TRBV4-3
DNA: TGTGCCAGCAGCTTAGCGTTTTCTCCCCCATCGGGACTAGCGGACAATGAGCAGTTCTTC; CDR3: CASSLAFSPPSGLADNEQFF; size: few; D: TRBD2; J: TRBJ2-1; V: TRBV7-2
DNA: TGTGCCAGCAGTCGATTGGGTAGCACAGATACGCAGTATTTT; CDR3: CASSRLGSTDTQYF; size: -; D: -; J: TRBJ2-3; V: TRBV7-2
DNA: TGCGCCAGCAGCCAAGCGGGAGGGTCCTACAATGAGCAGTTCTTC; CDR3: CASSQAGGSYNEQFF; size: few; D: TRBD2; J: TRBJ2-1; V: TRBV5-1
DNA: TGTGCCAGCAGTCATTCGTCCGCCAATGAGCAGTTCTTC; CDR3: CASSHSSANEQFF; size: -; D: -; J: TRBJ2-1; V: TRBV12-3/TRBV12-4
DNA: TGCGCCAGCAGCCAAGAGGAAGGACGGACTAATGAAAAACTGTTTTTT; CDR3: CASSQEEGRTNEKLFF; size: few; D: -; J: TRBJ1-4; V: TRBV4-3
DNA: TGTGCCAGCAGCGTAGGGGCTAGCGGTACTAGCACAGATACGCAGTATTTT; CDR3: CASSVGASGTSTDTQYF; size: few; D: TRBD2; J: TRBJ2-3; V: TRBV9
DNA: TGTGCCAGCAGTTTATTGGGACTAGCGGGAGTGAACACCGGGGAGCTGTTTTTT; CDR3: CASSLLGLAGVNTGELFF; size: -; D: TRBD2; J: TRBJ2-2; V: TRBV12-3/TRBV12-4
DNA: TGCGCCAGCAGCCCTCTGGACAGGGTATACTCTGGGGCCAACGTCCTGACTTTC; CDR3: CASSPLDRVYSGANVLTF; size: many; D: TRBD1; J: TRBJ2-6; V: TRBV4-1
DNA: TGTGCCAGCAGCTTCTACAGGGAGCAAGAGACCCAGTACTTC; CDR3: CASSFYREQETQYF; size: few; D: -; J: TRBJ2-5; V: TRBV7-6
DNA: TGTGCCAGCAGTTACCGGGACACAGATACGCAGTATTTT; CDR3: CASSYRDTDTQYF; size: few; D: -; J: TRBJ2-3; V: TRBV6-2/TRBV6-3
DNA: TGCGCCAGCAGCCCTGACGCGGCGTACGAGCAGTACTTC; CDR3: CASSPDAAYEQYF; size: few; D: -; J: TRBJ2-7; V: TRBV5-1
DNA: TGTGCCAGCAGAGAGGGACAGGGGACCTACGAGCAGTACTTC; CDR3: CASREGQGTYEQYF; size: few; D: TRBD1; J: TRBJ2-7; V: TRBV11-1